What follows is one TCR beta chain and its context. Its antigen remains unknown. The donors were in the approximately 110-subject validation cohort; that cohort was separate from the roughly 700-subject first cohort. These data are taken from a study of cytomegalovirus exposure and HLA in healthy donors. Study context: In a later analysis, it was reported that the roughly 130 validation repertoires had been produced on the same platform as the 600 to 850 repertoires belonging to the first cohort. Study-level results: Testing in vitro showed a few CMV-associated chains specific for CMV antigens. The study recorded over 150 TCR beta chains that were cytomegalovirus-associated.

Profiled with immunoSEQ multiplex PCR; TCRdb holds only in-frame clones, not every one. Here the sample spans under 80,000 clones, around 94% being singletons. V lost 8 bases and J lost 0, with 23 bases in between. The CDR3 contains 18 residues. Germline V gene data show CDR1 as LNHDA and CDR2 as SQIVND (reference sequence). Sequenced: PBMCs. The chain couples TRBV19 to TRBJ1-5; D possibly corresponds to TRBD1 (5 bases). The TCR originated in a woman younger than 30 in good health and CMV-seropositive. As DNA, the CDR3 is TGTGCCAGTTCTATCCAGGGCGGAGGGTCGTATAGCAATCAGCCCCAGCATTTT. It yields the protein CASSIQGGGSYSNQPQHF.